Each of the 18 T cell receptor beta chains below was sequenced from the same sample in a study of blood T cell repertoires in COVID-19. Using immunoSEQ multiplex PCR, the repertoire was profiled, and TCRdb retains in-frame clones only, with some absent. This sample carries roughly 230,000 clones, approximately 80% of them seen once, and the ten largest clones take around 30%. Sequences were obtained from peripheral blood. All receptors derive from a man aged 40-50 years with acute or convalescent COVID-19.

The genes are TRBV27 and TRBJ1-5, with D possibly matching TRBD1 (6 bases). Germline V CDR1 and CDR2: MNHEY, SMNVEV (reference sequence). Trimming shortened V by 7 bases and J by 0 bases, and 13 bases separated the two germline ends. This CDR3 contains 15 residues. CDR3 sequence reads: CASKAGQISNQPQHF. The DNA of the CDR3 is TGTGCCAGCAAAGCAGGACAGATTAGCAATCAGCCCCAGCATTTT.

The rearrangement joins TRBV30 to TRBJ1-4; 8 nucleotides line up with TRBD1. Germline values: CDR1 GTSNPN, CDR2 SVGIG (reference sequence). The V and J ends lost 1 base and 6 bases, in that order; junction bases with no gene match: 7. The CDR3 runs to 15 residues. DNA of the CDR3: TGTGCCTGGAGTGAAGGCCAGGGGGCAGATGAAAAACTGTTTTTT. Translating it yields CAWSEGQGADEKLFF.

There are a few counts of this clone. The V call is TRBV2, the J call TRBJ1-2; 7 bases map to TRBD1. CDR3 length equals 13 residues. From germline, CDR1 is SNHLY and CDR2 FYNNEI. The J segment lost 2 bases and the V segment lost 7 bases, leaving 4 bases of the junction unmatched. CDR3 amino acids: CASIVQGNYGYTF. The CDR3 DNA follows: TGTGCCAGCATTGTACAGGGGAACTATGGCTACACCTTC.

V and J are TRBV28 and TRBJ1-5, with unresolved D. Trimming stripped 6 bases from V and 0 bases from J, with 12 bases between. CDR3 length: 15 amino acids. Germline V CDR1 and CDR2: MDHEN, SYDVKM. CDR3 bases: TGTGCCAGCAGCCGGCAGCGATATAGCAATCAGCCCCAGCATTTT. Translation gives CASSRQRYSNQPQHF. Together with reference TRBV28 and TRBJ1-5, the CDR3 gives the full variable domain: DVKVTQSSRYLVKRTGEKVFLECVQDMDHENMFWYRQDPGLGLRLIYFSYDVKMKEKGDIPEGYSVSREKKERFSLILESASTNQTSMYLCASSRQRYSNQPQHFGDGTRLSIL.

V usage is TRBV10-3 and J usage is TRBJ1-5, with D possibly TRBD1 on 5 matching bases. This CDR3 has 14 residues. The V end lost 7 bases, the J end lost 0 bases, and 10 bases lay between the germline ends. CDR1 and CDR2 (germline): ENHRY, SYGVKD. CDR3 sequence reads: CAIKGADSNQPQHF. CDR3 bases: TGTGCCATCAAAGGGGCGGATAGCAATCAGCCCCAGCATTTT.

This clone showed up just once. The gene calls are TRBV13 and TRBJ2-7; tentative D call: TRBD1 (6 bases). Per the germline V gene, CDR1 is PRHDT and CDR2 is FYEKMQ (reference sequence). The CDR3 is 14 residues long. Trimming cost V 1 base and J 6 bases, with 13 bases left between them. In DNA form, the CDR3 reads TGTGCCAGCAGCTTAGAGGGGGTCGGGGCCGAGCAGTACTTC. Translating it yields CASSLEGVGAEQYF. Full variable domain (rest looked up from reference TRBV13 and TRBJ2-7): AAGVIQSPRHLIKEKRETATLKCYPIPRHDTVYWYQQGPGQDPQFLISFYEKMQSDKGSIPDRFSAQQFSDYHSELNMSSLELGDSALYFCASSLEGVGAEQYFGPGTRLTVT.

V gene TRBV11-3 combines with J gene TRBJ1-1; no clear D. Trimming left V 4 bases short and J 3 bases short, with 12 bases between. Germline loops: CDR1 SGHNT, CDR2 YENEEA. This CDR3 contains 14 residues. The CDR3 is CASSSRGRDTEAFF. CDR3 in DNA: TGTGCCAGCAGCTCAAGAGGCCGGGACACTGAAGCTTTCTTT.

The chain is built from TRBV10-3 and TRBJ1-1, with D perhaps TRBD1 (5 bases). The CDR3 consists of 20 residues. CDR1 is ENHRY, CDR2 SYGVKD, per germline. V was trimmed by 3 bases and J by 0 bases, leaving 26 bases between them. The CDR3 reads CAISDQRQIGWKGVNTEAFF. CDR3 nucleotides: TGTGCCATCAGTGATCAACGACAGATCGGTTGGAAGGGCGTGAACACTGAAGCTTTCTTT.

This chain joins TRBV7-2 and TRBJ2-2, with D maybe TRBD2 (6 bases). V shed 2 bases and J shed 8 bases, with 9 bases lying between them. The germline CDR1 and CDR2 sequences are SGHTA and FQGNSA. The CDR3 length is 13 residues. CDR3 sequence (DNA): TGTGCCAGCAGCTTAAGGGCGGGGGGGGAGCTGTTTTTT. As protein: CASSLRAGGELFF.

This clone was detected once. The V call is TRBV11-2, the J call TRBJ2-4; tentative D call: TRBD2 (6 bases). V lost 2 bases and J 2 bases, leaving 13 bases between the germline ends. This CDR3 has 16 amino acids. Germline assignment: CDR1 SGHAT and CDR2 FQNNGV. As DNA, the CDR3 is TGTGCCAGCAGCTTACGGGGGTCGGGAACCAAAAACATTCAGTACTTC. It is translated as CASSLRGSGTKNIQYF.

The CDR3 loop is CSVEGGEKLFF. DNA of the CDR3: TGCAGCGTTGAGGGGGGTGAAAAACTGTTTTTT. This chain joins TRBV29-1 and TRBJ1-4; perhaps TRBD1 as D (5 bases). V was cut by 3 bases and J by 7 bases, with 6 bases left in between. The germline V gene has CDR1 SQVTM and CDR2 ANQGSEA. The CDR3 spans 11 residues. The whole variable domain, remainder taken from reference TRBV29-1 and TRBJ1-4, is SAVISQKPSRDICQRGTSLTIQCQVDSQVTMMFWYRQQPGQSLTLIATANQGSEATYESGFVIDKFPISRPNLTFSTLTVSNMSPEDSSIYLCSVEGGEKLFFGSGTQLSVL.

The rearrangement uses TRBV15 and TRBJ2-2, with D possibly being TRBD1 (6 bases). V was cut by 1 base and J by 3 bases, with 18 bases left in between. Germline assignment: CDR1 LNHNV and CDR2 YYDKDF (reference sequence). The CDR3 covers 18 residues. The CDR3 bases are TGTGCCACCAGCAGAGGGACCTCGACAGGAATGGACACCGGGGAGCTGTTTTTT. It encodes CATSRGTSTGMDTGELFF. The full variable domain, rest sourced from reference TRBV15 and TRBJ2-2, is DAMVIQNPRYQVTQFGKPVTLSCSQTLNHNVMYWYQQKSSQAPKLLFHYYDKDFNNEADTPDNFQSRRPNTSFCFLDIRSPGLGDTAMYLCATSRGTSTGMDTGELFFGEGSRLTVL.

This clone has a handful of counts. V and J are TRBV19 and TRBJ2-2; a weak D match, TRBD2 (6 bases). CDR3 length: 15 amino acids. CDR1 is LNHDA and CDR2 is SQIVND in the germline V gene (reference sequence). Deletions cut 2 bases from V and 5 bases from J, with 12 bases between. This CDR3 reads CASSISGVWTGELFF. The CDR3 bases are TGTGCCAGTAGTATATCGGGAGTATGGACCGGGGAGCTGTTTTTT.

The V gene is TRBV19, the J gene TRBJ1-5; D is perhaps TRBD1 (6 bases). Trimming pared 4 bases from V and 3 bases from J, leaving 10 bases between. In germline, CDR1 is LNHDA, CDR2 SQIVND (reference sequence). The CDR3 sequence is 14 residues long. As DNA, the CDR3 is TGTGCCAGTAGTACAGGACAGATCAATCAGCCCCAGCATTTT. This translates into CASSTGQINQPQHF.

The rearrangement joins TRBV7-3 to TRBJ2-1; 7 bases are a match to TRBD2. The CDR3 sequence is 13 residues long. The V and J ends lost 4 bases and 9 bases, in that order; junction bases with no gene match: 6. Germline V CDR1 and CDR2: SGHTA, FQGTGA. The CDR3 bases are TGTGCCAGCAGCTCCCCCAGCGGGACTGAGCAGTTCTTC. Translation: CASSSPSGTEQFF.

The chain links TRBV6-1 to TRBJ1-4, with D maybe TRBD1 (5 bases). The V gene's germline CDR1 is MNHNS and CDR2 SASEGT. The CDR3 is made up of 14 amino acids. Trimming cost V 2 bases and J 8 bases, with 12 bases left between them. Here the CDR3 DNA reads TGTGCCAGCAGTGAATCGATGACAGTCGAAAAACTGTTTTTT. Residues: CASSESMTVEKLFF.

The V gene is TRBV3-1 (or the pseudogene TRBV3-2), the J gene TRBJ1-2; TRBD1 aligns across 7 bases. The CDR3 has 15 amino acids. J was trimmed by 6 bases and V by 1 base; bases with no gene match: 8. CDR1 LGHDT and CDR2 YNNKEL come from the germline V gene (reference sequence). The CDR3 loop is CASSQGATGMDGYTF. As DNA, the CDR3 is TGTGCCAGCAGCCAAGGGGCGACAGGGATGGATGGCTACACCTTC.

This clone was counted once. The chain has TRBV11-3 and TRBJ2-1; a weak D match, TRBD2 (5 bases). CDR1 is SGHNT, CDR2 YENEEA, per germline. Trimming took off 4 bases at V and 6 bases at J, with 10 bases between the two ends. This CDR3 region has 13 residues. CDR3 region: CASSSSGINEQFF. The CDR3, as DNA: TGTGCCAGCAGCTCCTCGGGAATCAATGAGCAGTTCTTC.